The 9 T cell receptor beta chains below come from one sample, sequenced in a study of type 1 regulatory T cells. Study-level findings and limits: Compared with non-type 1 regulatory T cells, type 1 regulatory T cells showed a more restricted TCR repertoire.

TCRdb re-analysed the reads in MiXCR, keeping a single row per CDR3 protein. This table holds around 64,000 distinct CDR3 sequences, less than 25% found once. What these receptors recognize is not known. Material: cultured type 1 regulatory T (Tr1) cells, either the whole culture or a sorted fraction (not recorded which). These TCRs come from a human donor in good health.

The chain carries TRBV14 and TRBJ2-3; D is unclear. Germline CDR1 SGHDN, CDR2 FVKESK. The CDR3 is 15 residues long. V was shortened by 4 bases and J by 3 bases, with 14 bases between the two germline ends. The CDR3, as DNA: TGTGCCAGCAGCCTAAACGTGGGATGGACAGATACGCAGTATTTT. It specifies CASSLNVGWTDTQYF.

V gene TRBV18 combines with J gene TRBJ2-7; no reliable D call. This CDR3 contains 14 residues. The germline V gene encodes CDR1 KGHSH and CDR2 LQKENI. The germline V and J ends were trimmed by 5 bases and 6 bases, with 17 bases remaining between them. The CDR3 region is CASSEARPPAEQYF. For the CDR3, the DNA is TGTGCCAGCTCAGAGGCCCGGCCCCCGGCCGAGCAGTACTTC.

CDR3 coding DNA: TGTGCCAGCAGTAGAGCGGGACTCTCCTACGAGCAGTACTTC. Its protein is CASSRAGLSYEQYF. V gene TRBV12-3 or TRBV12-4 combines with J gene TRBJ2-7, with 7 bases fitting TRBD2. The junction had 4 bases not matched to a gene; V was cut back by 5 bases and J by 0 bases. This CDR3 spans 14 amino acids.

The CDR3 sequence is CSAEVWSGALETQYF. Written as DNA, the CDR3 is TGCAGTGCCGAGGTCTGGTCGGGGGCTCTCGAGACCCAGTACTTC. The V gene is TRBV20-1, the J gene TRBJ2-5; D is perhaps TRBD1 or TRBD2 (6 bases each). The CDR3 is 15 amino acids. Trimming pared 6 bases from V and 5 bases from J, leaving 22 bases between. Per the germline V gene, CDR1 is DFQATT and CDR2 is SNEGSKA (reference sequence).

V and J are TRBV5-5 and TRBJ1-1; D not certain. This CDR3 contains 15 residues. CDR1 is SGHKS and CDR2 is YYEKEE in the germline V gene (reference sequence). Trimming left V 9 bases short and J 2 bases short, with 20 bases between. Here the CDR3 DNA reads TGTGCCATCCCGGGCGAGAACGCAACCAACACTGAAGCTTTCTTT. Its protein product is CAIPGENATNTEAFF.

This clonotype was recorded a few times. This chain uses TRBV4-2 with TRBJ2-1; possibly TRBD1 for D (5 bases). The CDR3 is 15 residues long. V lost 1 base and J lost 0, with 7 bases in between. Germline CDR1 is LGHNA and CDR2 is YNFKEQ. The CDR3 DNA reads TGTGCCAGCAGCCAAGGGACAACCTCCTACAATGAGCAGTTCTTC. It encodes CASSQGTTSYNEQFF.

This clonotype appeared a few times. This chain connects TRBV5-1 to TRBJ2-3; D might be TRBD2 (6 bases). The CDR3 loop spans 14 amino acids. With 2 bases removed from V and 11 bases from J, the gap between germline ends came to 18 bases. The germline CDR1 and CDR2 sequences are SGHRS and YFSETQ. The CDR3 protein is CASSLLAAQEGQYF. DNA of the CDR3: TGCGCCAGCAGCTTATTGGCAGCCCAGGAGGGGCAGTATTTT.

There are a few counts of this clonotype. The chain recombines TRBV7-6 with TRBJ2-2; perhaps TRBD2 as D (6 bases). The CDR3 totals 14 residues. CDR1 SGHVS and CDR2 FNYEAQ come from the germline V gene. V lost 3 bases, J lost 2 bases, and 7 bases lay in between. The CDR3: CASSFGLNTGELFF. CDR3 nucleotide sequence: TGTGCCAGCAGCTTTGGACTAAACACCGGGGAGCTGTTTTTT.

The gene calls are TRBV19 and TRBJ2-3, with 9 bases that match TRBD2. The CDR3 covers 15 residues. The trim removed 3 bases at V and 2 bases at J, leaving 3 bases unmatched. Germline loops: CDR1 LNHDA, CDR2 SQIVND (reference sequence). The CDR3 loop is CASSIGTSHTDTQYF. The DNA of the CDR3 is TGTGCCAGTAGTATCGGGACTAGCCACACAGATACGCAGTATTTT.